One sample yielded the 28 T cell receptor beta chains listed below, sequenced in a study of molecular identifiers for immune sequencing clone quantification. TCRdb reprocessed the PCR reads via MiXCR and lists one record per CDR3 protein. This sample has about 630,000 distinct CDR3 sequences, with approximately 24% found just once. The material sequenced was naive CD8+ T cells from blood, with Jurkat cell RNA spiked in. As for subset: FACS-sorted CD8+CD4-CCR7+CD45RA+ naive T cells. The receptors here all came from a human donor in good health. Some libraries in this study had Jurkat cell RNA spiked in.

This clonotype was counted between two and nine times. One end of the junction is discordant with germline, which a read error may explain. This chain connects TRBV10-3 to TRBJ2-2; D may be TRBD2 (6 bases). CDR1 is ENHRY, CDR2 SYGVKD, per germline. The CDR3 consists of 15 residues. This chain's CDR3 is CAISETGPPGGELSF. The CDR3 bases are TGTGCCATCAGTGAAACCGGGCCCCCCGGCGGGGAGCTGTCTTTT.

For this clonotype: A clone one base away is much larger, so this may be a read error. The rearrangement links TRBV20-1 to TRBJ2-7; no clear D. The CDR3 runs 13 residues. The V and J ends lost 1 base and 0 bases respectively, with 7 bases between them. Germline V lookup: CDR1 DFQATT, CDR2 SNEGSKA (reference sequence). The CDR3 loop is CSARGPASYEQYF. The DNA of the CDR3 is TGCAGTGCTAGAGGACCTGCCTCCTACGAGCAGTACTTC.

In its sample, this clonotype was seen a few times. The chain uses TRBV27 and TRBJ2-7; 11 nucleotides align to TRBD1. The germline gives CDR1 MNHEY, CDR2 SMNVEV (reference sequence). V gave up 7 bases and J gave up 5 bases; unmatched junction bases: 7. The CDR3 is made up of 14 amino acids. The CDR3 is CASTGTGGVDEQYF. CDR3 nucleotides: TGTGCCAGCACCGGGACAGGGGGTGTCGACGAGCAGTACTTC.

This clonotype was detected ten times or more. This sequence joins TRBV28 and TRBJ2-2, with unresolved D. Per the germline V gene, CDR1 is MDHEN and CDR2 is SYDVKM. The V end was cut by 3 bases, the J end by 1 base, with 9 bases between. The CDR3 has 15 residues. Here the CDR3 DNA reads TGTGCCAGCAGTTTGGAACACTTGAACACCGGGGAGCTGTTTTTT. Translated: CASSLEHLNTGELFF.

This clonotype has a count of ten or more. This chain links TRBV6-5 with TRBJ2-7; D possibly corresponds to TRBD1 (6 bases). Germline-derived CDR1 and CDR2 are MNHEY and SVGAGI. The CDR3 consists of 13 residues. V shed 2 bases and J shed 8 bases, with 13 bases lying between them. As DNA, the CDR3 is TGTGCCAGCAGTTACGGGGGCGGATTGAAGCAGTACTTC. Protein: CASSYGGGLKQYF.

Worth noting for this clonotype: One base away lies a much larger clone, so this may be a sequencing read error. CDR3 sequence reads: CSAGNGENQLQHF. The CDR3 DNA reads TGCAGTGCTGGGAACGGGGAAAATCAGCTCCAGCATTTT. The V gene is TRBV20-1, the J gene TRBJ1-5; D is undetermined. The CDR3 is 13 residues long. Germline V gives CDR1 DFQATT, CDR2 SNEGSKA (reference sequence).

Points on this clonotype: The conserved final phenylalanine or tryptophan is absent from the CDR3, which likely points to a read error. This sequence joins TRBV7-6 and TRBJ1-6, with 9 bases aligning to TRBD1. This CDR3 is built from 17 residues. CDR1 and CDR2 (germline): SGHVS, FNYEAQ. V was pared by 1 base and J by 13 bases, with 14 bases of the junction left unmatched. CDR3 nucleotide sequence: TGTGCCAGCAGCTTAGGGACAGGGGACCCTCCGGTCTCGCCCCTCCACTCT. Encoded protein: CASSLGTGDPPVSPLHS.

In its sample, this clonotype was seen many times. Because the CDR3's place on the DNA is in doubt, the DNA is left out and the CDR3 is given as listed by TCRdb. The chain has TRBV20-1 and TRBJ2-3; TRBD1, the table's D call, was not compared with the DNA. The CDR3 spans 16 amino acids, including both terminal residues. Germline CDR1 DFQATT, CDR2 SNEGSKA (reference sequence). The CDR3 sequence: CSALRAGRPGTDTQYF.

This clonotype has only a few counts. The chain combines TRBV6-2 or TRBV6-3 with TRBJ1-2; no clear D gene. The CDR3 has 12 residues. Germline lookup yields CDR1 MNHEY and CDR2 SVGEGT. V lost 6 bases to trimming and J lost 8 bases, with 13 bases between them. CDR3 bases: TGTGCCAGCAGATTGGAGAGGAACGGCTACACCTTC. This encodes CASRLERNGYTF.

There are many counts of this clonotype. The V call is TRBV5-4, the J call TRBJ2-5; maybe TRBD1 (6 bases). The V end lost 2 bases, the J end lost 1 base, and 12 bases lay between the germline ends. Germline CDR1 SGHNT, CDR2 YYREEE (reference sequence). The CDR3 has 15 residues. In DNA, the CDR3 is TGTGCCAGCAGCTTTACAGGGATGGGCCAAGAGACCCAGTACTTC. Residues: CASSFTGMGQETQYF.

Comments on this clonotype: A single base separates this from a much larger clone, so it may be a read error. The rearrangement uses TRBV4-3 and TRBJ1-1; D is possibly TRBD1 (5 bases). In germline, CDR1 is LGHNA, CDR2 YSLEER. The CDR3 contains 15 residues. The CDR3 region is CASSPTLGLNTDAFF. The CDR3 region has the DNA TGCGCCAGCAGCCCCACCTTGGGGCTGAACACTGATGCTTTCTTT.

This clonotype was seen a handful of times. CDR3 loop: CASSQDPGRRGEAFF. CDR3 in DNA: TGTGCCAGCAGCCAAGATCCGGGAAGGAGGGGTGAAGCTTTCTTT. The rearrangement links TRBV3-1 to TRBJ1-1; perhaps TRBD1 as D (5 bases). Germline CDR1 reads LGHDT; CDR2 reads YNNKEL (reference sequence). V dropped 0 bases and J dropped 7 bases, with 15 bases sitting between them. This CDR3 comprises 15 residues.

This clonotype was detected many times. The chain recombines TRBV20-1 with TRBJ1-1; maybe TRBD1 (6 bases). Germline CDR1 reads DFQATT; CDR2 reads SNEGSKA (reference sequence). The CDR3 sequence is 14 residues long. Trimming shortened V by 1 base and J by 5 bases, and 14 bases separated the two germline ends. The CDR3 coding sequence is TGCAGTGCTAGAGGCTCCTCAGGGGAGACTGAAGCTTTCTTT. This codes for CSARGSSGETEAFF.

This clonotype was counted only a few times. This chain joins TRBV5-6 and TRBJ2-5, with D perhaps TRBD1 or TRBD2 (6 bases each). The germline gives CDR1 SGHDT, CDR2 YYEEEE. There are 17 residues in the CDR3. V was shortened by 0 bases and J by 4 bases, with 19 bases between the two germline ends. CDR3 sequence reads: CASSLVLGGPGGETQYF. CDR3 sequence (DNA): TGTGCCAGCAGCTTGGTTTTAGGGGGTCCCGGGGGAGAGACCCAGTACTTC. Combining the CDR3 with reference TRBV5-6 and TRBJ2-5 gives the whole variable domain DAGVTQSPTHLIKTRGQQVTLRCSPKSGHDTVSWYQQALGQGPQFIFQYYEEEERQRGNFPDRFSGHQFPNYSSELNVNALLLGDSALYLCASSLVLGGPGGETQYFGPGTRLLVL.

This clonotype has only a few counts. This chain links TRBV5-6 with TRBJ2-1, with TRBD2 identical over 7 bases. Germline V CDR1 and CDR2: SGHDT, YYEEEE. CDR3 size: 15 residues. The J segment lost 6 bases and the V segment lost 3 bases, leaving 9 bases of the junction unmatched. DNA of the CDR3: TGTGCCAGCAGCTCAATCTACGCGGGAGTCAATGAGCAGTTCTTC. Its translation: CASSSIYAGVNEQFF.

As to this clonotype: The conserved phenylalanine or tryptophan is not found at the CDR3 terminus, so this likely reflects a read error. The rearrangement links TRBV3-1 to TRBJ1-6; no clear D gene. V was shortened by 2 bases and J by 6 bases, with 8 bases between the two germline ends. Germline CDR1 is LGHDT and CDR2 is YNNKEL (reference sequence). CDR3 length: 14 amino acids. CDR3 sequence reads: CASSQRISNSPLHL. The CDR3 DNA follows: TGTGCCAGCAGCCAAAGGATTAGTAATTCACCCCTCCACCTT.

This clonotype was found many times. The chain joins TRBV7-9 to TRBJ2-7, with D perhaps TRBD2 (5 bases). Germline loops: CDR1 SEHNR, CDR2 FQNEAQ (reference sequence). The CDR3 totals 15 residues. With 6 bases removed from V and 2 bases from J, the gap between germline ends came to 17 bases. CDR3 sequence: CASSSLAREPYEQYF. Written as DNA, the CDR3 is TGTGCCAGCAGTTCCCTCGCCCGGGAACCCTACGAGCAGTACTTC.

There are many counts of this clonotype. The chain has TRBV20-1 and TRBJ2-7, with D perhaps matching TRBD2 (5 bases). CDR1 is DFQATT, CDR2 SNEGSKA, per germline (reference sequence). V was shortened by 6 bases and J by 7 bases, with 19 bases between the two germline ends. The CDR3 sequence is 13 residues long. The CDR3 sequence: CSAPRPMTGEQYF. The CDR3 region has the DNA TGCAGTGCCCCTCGGCCTATGACGGGAGAGCAGTACTTC.

The chain links TRBV12-3 or TRBV12-4 to TRBJ2-2; perhaps TRBD1 as D (5 bases). Trimming removed 7 bases at V and 6 bases at J, with 15 bases between. This CDR3 is built from 14 residues. The CDR3 reads CASTQGSGPGELFF. The CDR3 nucleotides are TGTGCCAGCACCCAGGGCAGTGGCCCCGGGGAGCTGTTTTTT.

This clonotype was observed a few times. The chain recombines TRBV15 with TRBJ1-4, with 7 bases that match TRBD1. The V and J ends lost 2 bases and 5 bases, in that order; junction bases with no gene match: 8. The CDR3 spans 16 residues. Germline V gene data show CDR1 as LNHNV and CDR2 as YYDKDF (reference sequence). The CDR3 region has the DNA TGTGCCACCAGCAGATCAGGGGGGGGCGGCAATGAAAAACTGTTTTTT. As protein: CATSRSGGGGNEKLFF. Full variable domain (remainder filled in from reference TRBV15 and TRBJ1-4): DAMVIQNPRYQVTQFGKPVTLSCSQTLNHNVMYWYQQKSSQAPKLLFHYYDKDFNNEADTPDNFQSRRPNTSFCFLDIRSPGLGDTAMYLCATSRSGGGGNEKLFFGSGTQLSVL.

The chain is built from TRBV7-6 and TRBJ1-3; D remains unclear. The CDR3 covers 17 residues. Germline V CDR1 and CDR2: SGHVS, FNYEAQ. V was shortened by 3 bases and J by 0 bases, with 15 bases between the two germline ends. The CDR3 coding sequence is TGTGCCAGCAGCTTCTTTACGGGTCGAGGCTCTGGAAACACCATATATTTT. Protein: CASSFFTGRGSGNTIYF.

This clonotype was observed many times. V gene TRBV9 combines with J gene TRBJ2-3, with 7 bases matching TRBD2. The CDR3 has 17 amino acids. V trimming: 3 bases; J trimming: 2 bases; junction bases outside the gene matches: 12. Germline CDR1 SGDLS, CDR2 YYNGEE. The CDR3 loop is CASSAPRGSGVTDTQYF. CDR3 coding DNA: TGTGCCAGCAGCGCCCCGAGGGGCAGCGGGGTCACAGATACGCAGTATTTT.

This clonotype was seen repeatedly, ten times or more. The J gene is TRBJ2-3, the V gene TRBV27; possibly TRBD1 or TRBD2 for D (6 bases each). The length of the CDR3 is 16 residues. V lost 1 base and J 2 bases, leaving 13 bases between the germline ends. Per germline, CDR1 MNHEY and CDR2 SMNVEV (reference sequence). The CDR3 loop reads CASSLYRGPFTDTQYF. CDR3 bases: TGTGCCAGCAGTTTATATCGGGGGCCATTCACAGATACGCAGTATTTT.

Points on this clonotype: The CDR3 does not close with the conserved phenylalanine or tryptophan, likely indicating a read error. V gene TRBV9 combines with J gene TRBJ2-1, with TRBD2 matching over 7 bases. CDR3 size: 15 residues. CDR1 is SGDLS and CDR2 is YYNGEE in the germline V gene. The trim removed 3 bases at V and 3 bases at J, leaving 6 bases unmatched. Written as DNA, the CDR3 is TGTGCCAGCAGCGCCCTAGCGGACGTCTACAATGAGCAGTTCCTC. Encoded protein: CASSALADVYNEQFL.

The sample holds a few counts of this clonotype. The chain has TRBV12-3 or TRBV12-4 and TRBJ2-3; D is perhaps TRBD1 (6 bases). The CDR3 runs to 16 residues. V lost 11 bases to trimming and J lost 0 bases, with 21 bases between them. The CDR3 DNA reads TGTGCCTCCGCCCGGACAGTCAACCCTAGCACAGATACGCAGTATTTT. As protein: CASARTVNPSTDTQYF.

The genes are TRBV29-1 and TRBJ2-1; D unresolved. V lost 4 bases to trimming and J lost 1 base, with 8 bases between them. The CDR3 covers 13 residues. The V gene's germline CDR1 is SQVTM and CDR2 ANQGSEA. The CDR3 DNA reads TGCAGCGTTGTGAACGGATCCTACAATGAGCAGTTCTTC. This translates into CSVVNGSYNEQFF.

This clonotype was seen ten or more times. The chain employs TRBV14 and TRBJ2-3; TRBD2 aligns across 12 bases. The ends lost 0 bases at V and 2 bases at J; junction bases unmatched: 3. The CDR3 consists of 17 residues. In germline, CDR1 is SGHDN, CDR2 FVKESK. CDR3 region: CASSQDWTSGTTDTQYF. CDR3 bases: TGTGCCAGCAGCCAAGATTGGACTAGCGGGACCACAGATACGCAGTATTTT. Supplemented by reference TRBV14 and TRBJ2-3, the full variable domain reads EAGVTQFPSHSVIEKGQTVTLRCDPISGHDNLYWYRRVMGKEIKFLLHFVKESKQDESGMPNNRFLAERTGGTYSTLKVQPAELEDSGVYFCASSQDWTSGTTDTQYFGPGTRLTVL.

This clonotype showed up many times. The genes are TRBV5-4 and TRBJ2-5, with D possibly being TRBD1 (6 bases). The CDR3 is 18 residues long. Per germline, CDR1 SGHNT and CDR2 YYREEE (reference sequence). V lost 2 bases and J 2 bases, leaving 22 bases between the germline ends. The CDR3 region has the DNA TGTGCCAGCAGCTTCGGTCCAGGGGCAATTGCCGTACAAGAGACCCAGTACTTC. Translation: CASSFGPGAIAVQETQYF.